A selection of T cell receptor beta chains follows, all from one sample in a study of tumor-infiltrating lymphocytes in localized non-small cell lung cancer. Assay used: immunoSEQ multiplex PCR; TCRdb lists only in-frame clones, some missing. The sample holds roughly 15,000 clones; about two thirds are singletons and the top ten take around 20%. The sequencing sample was made of uninvolved lung tissue not adjacent to the tumor. The receptors were gathered from a human donor with non-small cell lung cancer. The CDR3 runs from the conserved cysteine through the conserved F or W. A D gene is named only where the DNA matches it firmly. Clone size, where shown, is once, few, many, or a class for clones that have expanded.

d_call: .
cdr3_length: 15
j_call: TRBJ2-3
v_call: TRBV25-1
clone_size: .
cdr3_aa: CASSDPRFSTDTQYF
cdr3_nt: TGTGCCAGCAGTGACCCCCGTTTTAGCACAGATACGCAGTATTTT

d_call: .
cdr3_length: 12
j_call: TRBJ1-4
v_call: TRBV30
clone_size: .
cdr3_aa: CAGGATNEKLFF
cdr3_nt: TGTGCCGGCGGTGCAACTAATGAAAAACTGTTTTTT

d_call: TRBD2
cdr3_length: 13
j_call: TRBJ2-7
v_call: TRBV6-5
clone_size: .
cdr3_aa: CASRPPGTSRQYF
cdr3_nt: TGTGCCAGCAGACCACCCGGGACTAGTCGGCAGTACTTC

d_call: .
cdr3_length: 11
j_call: TRBJ2-7
v_call: TRBV20-1
clone_size: .
cdr3_aa: CSAVQGYEQYF
cdr3_nt: TGCAGTGCCGTACAGGGCTACGAGCAGTACTTC

d_call: .
cdr3_length: 14
j_call: TRBJ1-2
v_call: TRBV9
clone_size: .
cdr3_aa: CASSPFLGGNGYTF
cdr3_nt: TGTGCCAGCAGCCCGTTCCTCGGGGGAAATGGCTACACCTTC

d_call: .
cdr3_length: 10
j_call: TRBJ1-2
v_call: TRBV7-9
clone_size: few
cdr3_aa: CASSIYGYTF
cdr3_nt: TGTGCCAGCAGCATATATGGCTACACCTTC

d_call: .
cdr3_length: 17
j_call: TRBJ1-1
v_call: TRBV9
clone_size: .
cdr3_aa: CASSPRGSGIGNTEAFF
cdr3_nt: TGTGCCAGCAGCCCCAGGGGTTCAGGGATCGGGAACACTGAAGCTTTCTTT

d_call: TRBD2
cdr3_length: 14
j_call: TRBJ2-3
v_call: TRBV5-1
clone_size: .
cdr3_aa: CASSFGTSKDTQYF
cdr3_nt: TGCGCCAGCAGCTTCGGGACTAGCAAAGATACGCAGTATTTT

d_call: TRBD1
cdr3_length: 17
j_call: TRBJ2-3
v_call: TRBV14
clone_size: .
cdr3_aa: CASSQPLTGGSTDTQYF
cdr3_nt: TGTGCCAGCAGCCAACCCTTGACAGGGGGGAGCACAGATACGCAGTATTTT

d_call: .
cdr3_length: 16
j_call: TRBJ2-7
v_call: TRBV7-9
clone_size: few
cdr3_aa: CASSVSGELPSYEQYF
cdr3_nt: TGTGCCAGCAGCGTCTCAGGGGAGTTACCCTCCTACGAGCAGTACTTC

d_call: TRBD1
cdr3_length: 15
j_call: TRBJ2-1
v_call: TRBV4-2
clone_size: .
cdr3_aa: CASSQGQGAYNEQFF
cdr3_nt: TGTGCCAGCAGCCAGGGACAGGGGGCCTACAATGAGCAGTTCTTC

d_call: .
cdr3_length: 15
j_call: TRBJ2-4
v_call: TRBV11-2
clone_size: once
cdr3_aa: CASSHGSGSKNIQYF
cdr3_nt: TGTGCCAGCAGCCATGGGAGCGGGTCCAAAAACATTCAGTACTTC

d_call: .
cdr3_length: 16
j_call: TRBJ1-1
v_call: TRBV9
clone_size: .
cdr3_aa: CASSTRDSGKNTEAFF
cdr3_nt: TGTGCCAGCAGCACCCGCGACTCTGGGAAGAACACTGAAGCTTTCTTT

d_call: TRBD1
cdr3_length: 16
j_call: TRBJ2-1
v_call: TRBV5-1
clone_size: .
cdr3_aa: CASSWGGDRGPSEQFF
cdr3_nt: TGCGCCAGCAGCTGGGGTGGGGACAGGGGTCCCAGTGAGCAGTTCTTC

d_call: TRBD1
cdr3_length: 13
j_call: TRBJ2-7
v_call: TRBV6-5
clone_size: few
cdr3_aa: CASSFTGGYEQYF
cdr3_nt: TGTGCCAGCAGTTTTACAGGGGGGTACGAGCAGTACTTC

d_call: .
cdr3_length: 15
j_call: TRBJ1-4
v_call: TRBV5-1
clone_size: .
cdr3_aa: CASSPIPGGNEKLFF
cdr3_nt: TGCGCCAGCAGCCCAATACCCGGCGGTAATGAAAAACTGTTTTTT

d_call: .
cdr3_length: 16
j_call: TRBJ1-2
v_call: TRBV7-2
clone_size: .
cdr3_aa: CASSLGSQGSVYGYTF
cdr3_nt: TGTGCCAGCAGCTTAGGATCACAGGGCTCCGTCTATGGCTACACCTTC

d_call: .
cdr3_length: 16
j_call: TRBJ2-5
v_call: TRBV6-5
clone_size: .
cdr3_aa: CASSYLSGTPRETQYF
cdr3_nt: TGTGCCAGCAGTTACCTTTCCGGGACCCCGAGGGAGACCCAGTACTTC

d_call: TRBD1
cdr3_length: 16
j_call: TRBJ2-7
v_call: TRBV10-2
clone_size: medium-sized
cdr3_aa: CASSEQGQDFSYEQYF
cdr3_nt: TGCGCCAGCAGCGAACAGGGACAGGACTTCTCCTACGAGCAGTACTTC

d_call: TRBD2
cdr3_length: 18
j_call: TRBJ2-5
v_call: TRBV7-2
clone_size: few
cdr3_aa: CASSLVSSGSGFQETQYF
cdr3_nt: TGTGCCAGCAGCTTAGTTTCTAGCGGGAGTGGTTTCCAAGAGACCCAGTACTTC

d_call: .
cdr3_length: 14
j_call: TRBJ2-5
v_call: TRBV4-3
clone_size: .
cdr3_aa: CASSLQGGRETQYF
cdr3_nt: TGCGCCAGCAGCCTCCAGGGGGGGCGAGAGACCCAGTACTTC

d_call: .
cdr3_length: 19
j_call: TRBJ2-4
v_call: TRBV28
clone_size: .
cdr3_aa: CASSLFWGPKGLGKNIQYF
cdr3_nt: TGTGCCAGCAGTTTGTTCTGGGGGCCTAAGGGTCTAGGCAAAAACATTCAGTACTTC

d_call: .
cdr3_length: 16
j_call: TRBJ1-6
v_call: TRBV30
clone_size: few
cdr3_aa: CASTGGPRSYNSPLHF
cdr3_nt: TGTGCCTCAACCGGGGGGCCGCGGTCCTATAATTCACCCCTCCACTTT

d_call: TRBD1
cdr3_length: 14
j_call: TRBJ1-6
v_call: TRBV27
clone_size: .
cdr3_aa: CASSRDRLNSPLHF
cdr3_nt: TGTGCCAGCAGTAGGGACAGGCTTAATTCACCCCTCCACTTT

d_call: .
cdr3_length: 14
j_call: TRBJ2-1
v_call: TRBV19
clone_size: medium-sized
cdr3_aa: CASGPGGSYNEQFF
cdr3_nt: TGTGCCAGTGGGCCCGGGGGCAGTTACAATGAGCAGTTCTTC

d_call: TRBD2
cdr3_length: 13
j_call: TRBJ2-5
v_call: TRBV5-6
clone_size: .
cdr3_aa: CASSSAGGETQYF
cdr3_nt: TGTGCCAGCAGCTCAGCGGGGGGAGAGACCCAGTACTTC

d_call: .
cdr3_length: 14
j_call: TRBJ2-1
v_call: TRBV9
clone_size: .
cdr3_aa: CASSPSSTYHEQFF
cdr3_nt: TGTGCCAGCAGCCCTTCCTCGACGTACCATGAGCAGTTCTTC

d_call: TRBD2
cdr3_length: 13
j_call: TRBJ2-7
v_call: TRBV7-2
clone_size: .
cdr3_aa: CASRFGLAYEQYF
cdr3_nt: TGTGCCAGCAGATTTGGACTAGCGTACGAGCAGTACTTC

d_call: .
cdr3_length: 13
j_call: TRBJ2-7
v_call: TRBV27
clone_size: .
cdr3_aa: CASRASGYPEQYF
cdr3_nt: TGTGCCAGCCGCGCGTCGGGGTACCCCGAGCAGTACTTC

d_call: TRBD1
cdr3_length: 17
j_call: TRBJ1-1
v_call: TRBV7-3
clone_size: .
cdr3_aa: CASSLRGTVDMNTEAFF
cdr3_nt: TGTGCCAGCAGCTTAAGGGGGACAGTTGATATGAACACTGAAGCTTTCTTT

d_call: .
cdr3_length: 14
j_call: TRBJ1-1
v_call: TRBV27
clone_size: .
cdr3_aa: CASSPDILGTEAFF
cdr3_nt: TGTGCCAGCAGTCCGGACATCCTAGGGACTGAAGCTTTCTTT

d_call: TRBD1
cdr3_length: 15
j_call: TRBJ2-7
v_call: TRBV2
clone_size: large
cdr3_aa: CASSETGQGPDEQYF
cdr3_nt: TGTGCCAGCAGTGAAACGGGACAGGGTCCAGACGAGCAGTACTTC

d_call: .
cdr3_length: 15
j_call: TRBJ2-1
v_call: TRBV7-2
clone_size: .
cdr3_aa: CASSLFQGAYNEQFF
cdr3_nt: TGTGCCAGCAGCTTATTCCAGGGTGCCTACAATGAGCAGTTCTTC

d_call: .
cdr3_length: 13
j_call: TRBJ1-5
v_call: TRBV5-1
clone_size: .
cdr3_aa: CASSLVSNQPQHF
cdr3_nt: TGCGCCAGCAGCTTGGTAAGCAATCAGCCCCAGCATTTT

d_call: .
cdr3_length: 13
j_call: TRBJ1-5
v_call: TRBV6-5
clone_size: .
cdr3_aa: CASSSGGNQPQHF
cdr3_nt: TGTGCCAGCAGTTCGGGGGGGAATCAGCCCCAGCATTTT

d_call: TRBD1
cdr3_length: 15
j_call: TRBJ1-2
v_call: TRBV6-6
clone_size: .
cdr3_aa: CASRNTGTGGYGYTF
cdr3_nt: TGTGCCAGCAGGAACACCGGGACAGGCGGCTATGGCTACACCTTC

d_call: .
cdr3_length: 14
j_call: TRBJ2-2
v_call: TRBV7-2
clone_size: .
cdr3_aa: CASRPDRNTGELFF
cdr3_nt: TGTGCCAGCAGACCGGACAGGAACACCGGGGAGCTGTTTTTT

d_call: TRBD2
cdr3_length: 19
j_call: TRBJ2-6
v_call: TRBV11-1
clone_size: .
cdr3_aa: CASSLGTGGRESGANVLTF
cdr3_nt: TGTGCCAGCAGCTTAGGGACGGGCGGGAGGGAGTCTGGGGCCAACGTCCTGACTTTC

d_call: TRBD1
cdr3_length: 14
j_call: TRBJ1-2
v_call: TRBV19
clone_size: .
cdr3_aa: CASSILQGSDGYTF
cdr3_nt: TGTGCCAGTAGTATCTTACAGGGGTCGGACGGCTACACCTTC

d_call: .
cdr3_length: 13
j_call: TRBJ2-3
v_call: TRBV9
clone_size: .
cdr3_aa: CASSEGVGVGQYF
cdr3_nt: TGTGCCAGCAGCGAGGGGGTCGGGGTCGGACAGTATTTT

d_call: .
cdr3_length: 13
j_call: TRBJ1-1
v_call: TRBV19
clone_size: .
cdr3_aa: CASGNNRNTEAFF
cdr3_nt: TGTGCCAGTGGAAATAATCGGAACACTGAAGCTTTCTTT